The present T cell receptor (beta chain) was sequenced within a study of cytomegalovirus exposure and HLA in healthy donors. About the research overall: About 77 million unique TCRs from HLA-typed donors made up an early data release. The Caucasian-associated ancestry cluster held less than 85% of 300 to 450 genotyped donors.

This PCR relied on a set of 60 Vbeta primers and 13 Jbeta primers. Method: immunoSEQ multiplex PCR; TCRdb's copy keeps in-frame clones and lacks some. The top ten hold 1.5% to 2% of the sample, which has some 160,000 clones, 77% seen once. This clone was counted a single time. Its antigen is undetermined. Study results and caveats: Researchers counted roughly 150 TCR beta chains as cytomegalovirus-associated. It was in a later analysis that TCR association rates were seen to vary by HLA locus, highest for DRB1 and lowest for HLA-C.

The trim removed 3 bases at V and 2 bases at J, leaving 5 bases unmatched. Per the germline V gene, CDR1 is MNHEY and CDR2 is SMNVEV (reference sequence). CDR3 length equals 15 residues. This TCR came from a woman aged 25 to 39 in good health and CMV-seronegative. Sample: PBMCs. V gene TRBV27 combines with J gene TRBJ2-7; TRBD2 aligns across 9 bases. The CDR3 reads CASSLGSGRPYEQYF. DNA of the CDR3: TGTGCCAGCAGTTTGGGTAGCGGGAGACCCTACGAGCAGTACTTC.